This is a list of T cell receptor beta chains from one sample in a study of immune cell composition in non-small cell lung cancer. Assay used: immunoSEQ multiplex PCR; TCRdb lists only in-frame clones, some missing. This sample has about 9,000 clones, with 77% found just once. The material sequenced was non-adjacent lung tissue. These receptors were obtained from a human donor with non-small cell lung cancer. CDR3s include the opening cysteine and the closing phenylalanine or tryptophan. Each record gives: D gene, J gene, V gene, clone size, CDR3 DNA, CDR3 protein. A D gene is named only where the DNA matches it firmly. Where a row states a size, it is once, few, many or the class of an expanded clone; other rows omit it.

TRBD1	TRBJ1-2	TRBV4-1	-	TGCGCCAGCAGCCAGACAGGGACGGAGGATGGCTACACCTTC	CASSQTGTEDGYTF
-	TRBJ2-1	TRBV29-1	-	TGCAGCGTCCCTAGACAGGATCGTCCCGGTTACAATGAGCAGTTCTTC	CSVPRQDRPGYNEQFF
-	TRBJ1-2	TRBV5-4	-	TGTGCCAGCAGCTTTCCCTCCGGAGGCTACACCTTC	CASSFPSGGYTF
TRBD2	TRBJ2-5	TRBV7-9	-	TGTGCCAGCAGCTTAACTAGCGGGAGGGGAGAGACCCAGTACTTC	CASSLTSGRGETQYF
-	TRBJ1-1	TRBV11-2	-	TGTGCCAGCAGCTTAGATACGGGGGCGATCACTGAAGCTTTCTTT	CASSLDTGAITEAFF
TRBD2	TRBJ2-4	TRBV19	-	TGTGCCAGTACCCTGGGGAGGGGTTCCAAAAACATTCAGTACTTC	CASTLGRGSKNIQYF
-	TRBJ2-3	TRBV30	-	TGTGCCTGGAGGGGGAACACAGATACGCAGTATTTT	CAWRGNTDTQYF
TRBD2	TRBJ2-2	TRBV7-2	-	TGTGCCAGCTCCTCGGGGGGGAACACCGGGGAGCTGTTTTTT	CASSSGGNTGELFF
-	TRBJ2-3	TRBV7-9	-	TGTGCCAGCAGCTCTGGGTCGAGCACAGATACGCAGTATTTT	CASSSGSSTDTQYF
-	TRBJ1-2	TRBV7-8	once	TGTGCCAGCAGCTTAGACCAGCGGCCCGTCTATGGCTACACCTTC	CASSLDQRPVYGYTF
-	TRBJ1-5	TRBV11-2	-	TGTGCCAGCAGCCCGGATAGGGATCTCGGTCAGCCCCAGCATTTT	CASSPDRDLGQPQHF
-	TRBJ2-3	TRBV28	-	TGTGCCAGCAGTGTGGCAGGAAGCACAGATACGCAGTATTTT	CASSVAGSTDTQYF
-	TRBJ1-1	TRBV11-2	-	TGTGCCAGCAGCTTGGAGGGGAACACTGAAGCTTTCTTT	CASSLEGNTEAFF
-	TRBJ1-4	TRBV6-6	-	TGTGCCAGCAAGATGGAGGGGAAACTGTTTTTT	CASKMEGKLFF
TRBD1	TRBJ1-2	TRBV4-3	-	TGCGCCAGCAGCCAAGAAGTATGGGACAGGGGGAATGGCTACACCTTC	CASSQEVWDRGNGYTF
-	TRBJ2-2	TRBV9	-	TGTGCCAGCAGGGGTCGCTCCGATTACACCGGGGAGCTGTTTTTT	CASRGRSDYTGELFF
TRBD1	TRBJ2-5	TRBV19	few	TGTGCCAGTAGTATCGGACAGGCCAGGGAGACCCAGTACTTC	CASSIGQARETQYF
-	TRBJ2-3	TRBV6-5	once	TGTGCCAGCAAGGTGGGGGCCACAGATACGCAGTATTTT	CASKVGATDTQYF
-	TRBJ2-7	TRBV2	-	TGTGCCAGCAGTGTTAGAGGGGACGAGCAGTACTTC	CASSVRGDEQYF
TRBD1	TRBJ1-2	TRBV7-8	-	TGTGCCAGCAGCTTAGTAGGACAGGTGACTAACTATGGCTACACCTTC	CASSLVGQVTNYGYTF
-	TRBJ1-1	TRBV10-1	-	TGCGCCAGTGCCGGGGGGAACACTGAAGCTTTCTTT	CASAGGNTEAFF
TRBD2	TRBJ2-3	TRBV7-8	few	TGTGCCAGCAGCTTAGTACGGGAGGCAGGTGATACGCAGTATTTT	CASSLVREAGDTQYF
-	TRBJ1-2	TRBV30	-	TGTGCCTGGAGTGGGGGTCAGGGGACGTACTATGGCTACACCTTC	CAWSGGQGTYYGYTF
TRBD2	TRBJ2-3	TRBV9	-	TGTGCCAGCAGCGGGGGACTAGCGGGGGGCAGAGATACGCAGTATTTT	CASSGGLAGGRDTQYF
-	TRBJ1-6	TRBV7-2	-	TGTGCCAGCAGCAACCAGGGGTCACCCCTCCACTTT	CASSNQGSPLHF
-	TRBJ2-7	TRBV28	-	TGTGCCAGCAGTCCTCAGGGTACCGCAGACGAGCAGTACTTC	CASSPQGTADEQYF
-	TRBJ2-7	TRBV2	-	TGTGCCAGCGGTGTGAGCTCCTACGAGCAGTACTTC	CASGVSSYEQYF
-	TRBJ1-1	TRBV25-1	-	TGTGCCAGCGGGGTCGGTCCTGAAGCTTTCTTT	CASGVGPEAFF
-	TRBJ1-5	TRBV4-1	-	TGCGCCAGCAGCCAAAGCACCCAAAAAAATCAGCCCCAGCATTTT	CASSQSTQKNQPQHF
TRBD1	TRBJ1-6	TRBV5-1	-	TGCGCCAGCAGGCCAACACCGGGACAGGGAAACTCACCCCTCCACTTT	CASRPTPGQGNSPLHF
-	TRBJ1-4	TRBV4-3	-	TGCGCCAGCAGCCAAGATTGGCAGCCTAATGAAAAACTGTTTTTT	CASSQDWQPNEKLFF
-	TRBJ1-2	TRBV6-1	-	TGTGCCAGCAGTGAATTGTGGGGAAACTATGGCTACACCTTC	CASSELWGNYGYTF
TRBD2	TRBJ2-3	TRBV4-2	-	TGTGCCAGCAGCCCGACGGGGGGGAGGGATACGCAGTATTTT	CASSPTGGRDTQYF
-	TRBJ1-4	TRBV9	few	TGTGCCAGCAGCCCGCCCACCTCCCGAAAACTGTTTTTT	CASSPPTSRKLFF
-	TRBJ1-2	TRBV28	-	TGTGCCAGCCGTCCCCCGGGGGGGGTGGGGGGCTACACCTTC	CASRPPGGVGGYTF
-	TRBJ1-2	TRBV5-1	-	TGCGCCAGCAGCTTGGGGGGATCTGGCTACACCTTC	CASSLGGSGYTF
TRBD2	TRBJ2-3	TRBV7-2	-	TGTGCCAGCAGCCCAGCGGGGAGCACAGATACGCAGTATTTT	CASSPAGSTDTQYF
-	TRBJ2-5	TRBV7-9	once	TGTGCCAGCAGCGAGGGGCCCTCAGCCCAAGAGACCCAGTACTTC	CASSEGPSAQETQYF
-	TRBJ1-2	TRBV19	-	TGTGCCAGTAGTATGGCCAGCTCCTACACCTTC	CASSMASSYTF
-	TRBJ2-3	TRBV2	few	TGTGCCAGCAAGGACACAGATACGCAGTATTTT	CASKDTDTQYF
-	TRBJ1-1	TRBV15	few	TGTGCCACCAGCAGAGAGGGCAGGGACTTAAACACTGAAGCTTTCTTT	CATSREGRDLNTEAFF
TRBD2	TRBJ2-3	TRBV9	few	TGTGCCAGCAGCGCTCGCTTGGGGGCGGGAGGGCCCACAGATACGCAGTATTTT	CASSARLGAGGPTDTQYF
-	TRBJ2-3	TRBV5-6	few	TGTGCCAGCAGCCCGACGTTCGATACGCAGTATTTT	CASSPTFDTQYF
TRBD2	TRBJ2-2	TRBV5-1	-	TGCGCCAGCCAGAGGACTAGCGGGATTGGGGAGCTGTTTTTT	CASQRTSGIGELFF
TRBD1	TRBJ1-4	TRBV11-2	-	TGTGCCAGCAGCCCACAGGGGGCAAGTGAAAAACTGTTTTTT	CASSPQGASEKLFF
-	TRBJ2-7	TRBV29-1	-	TGCAGCGTTGAAGATTTGGACAGCTACGAGCAGTACTTC	CSVEDLDSYEQYF
-	TRBJ2-3	TRBV5-1	-	TGCGCCAGCAGCTTGGGGGCAGCTTCGGATACGCAGTATTTT	CASSLGAASDTQYF
-	TRBJ2-7	TRBV6-5	-	TGTGCCAGCACCCCGACAGGTAGAGGCTACGAGCAGTACTTC	CASTPTGRGYEQYF
TRBD2	TRBJ2-2	TRBV19	-	TGTGCCAGTAGCGAACTAGCGGGCGGCGGGGAGCTGTTTTTT	CASSELAGGGELFF
-	TRBJ1-1	TRBV5-6	-	TGTGCCAGCAGCTTAAAGACGTGGGTAACTGAAGCTTTCTTT	CASSLKTWVTEAFF
-	TRBJ1-2	TRBV5-1	once	TGCGCCAGCAGCTTGGAGGGGGAGTTTGGCTACACCTTC	CASSLEGEFGYTF